The entry that follows covers one T cell receptor (beta chain) sequence. Its target is unknown. The PCR contained 60 Vbeta and 13 Jbeta primers. Here immunoSEQ multiplex PCR was the method, and the copy in TCRdb shows in-frame clones only, minus some. The table lists around 180,000 clones, 84% of them singletons, with more than 0.95% in the top ten. The sample belongs to a study of cytomegalovirus exposure and HLA in healthy donors. About the research overall: The Caucasian-associated ancestry cluster held roughly 81% of around 380 genotyped donors.

CDR3 length equals 14 residues. Germline V CDR1 and CDR2: MNHEY, SVGAGI. Trimming removed 1 base from V and 2 bases from J, with 9 bases in between. Broader study findings: In a later analysis, TCR beta V- and J-gene trimming showed a link to a missense DCLRE1C variant. An apparent linkage of common viral pathogens to several of the most significant clusters emerged in a later analysis. Data from an earlier analysis indicated that most TCR beta V segments were productive either about 90% or about 30% of the time.

The sequence was collected from a girl under 10 years old in good health and CMV-seropositive. The chain combines TRBV6-5 with TRBJ2-7; D is unclear. The sequencing input was PBMCs. As DNA, the CDR3 is TGTGCCAGCAGTTACTTTGGGCCGACCTACGAGCAGTACTTC. It encodes CASSYFGPTYEQYF.